Following are 32 T cell receptor beta chains from one sample sequenced in a study of blood T cell repertoires in COVID-19. Profiling relied on immunoSEQ multiplex PCR, and the TCRdb table lists in-frame clones only, not all of them. In the table there are more than 250,000 clones, around 83% of which are singletons. Material for sequencing was peripheral blood. All receptors derive from a man in his late teens or twenties with active or convalescent COVID-19.

This chain uses TRBV2 with TRBJ1-5, with 12 bases identical to TRBD1. The length of the CDR3 is 18 residues. Germline values: CDR1 SNHLY, CDR2 FYNNEI. V lost 5 bases, J lost 7 bases, and 15 bases stayed unmatched. CDR3 sequence reads: CASSLPKGTGGLGQPQHF. In DNA form, the CDR3 reads TGTGCCAGCAGTCTCCCAAAAGGGACAGGGGGCCTGGGGCAGCCCCAGCATTTT. The whole variable domain, remainder taken from reference TRBV2 and TRBJ1-5, is EPEVTQTPSHQVTQMGQEVILRCVPISNHLYFYWYRQILGQKVEFLVSFYNNEISEKSEIFDDQFSVERPDGSNFTLKIRSTKLEDSAMYFCASSLPKGTGGLGQPQHFGDGTRLSIL.

The V call is TRBV29-1, the J call TRBJ1-3; no clear D gene. The CDR3 covers 13 residues. With 7 bases removed from V and 2 bases from J, the gap between germline ends came to 12 bases. Per the germline V gene, CDR1 is SQVTM and CDR2 is ANQGSEA. CDR3 DNA sequence: TGCAGCGCCGAGAGGGTGGCTGGAAACACCATATATTTT. It encodes CSAERVAGNTIYF.

This chain links TRBV4-3 with TRBJ2-7; no firm D call. Germline lookup yields CDR1 LGHNA and CDR2 YSLEER. The CDR3 extends over 15 amino acids. The V gene lost 0 bases and the J gene lost 9 bases, with 18 bases spanning the gap. DNA of the CDR3: TGCGCCAGCAGCCAAGATGCCAGGCAAGGCGTAGGGCAGTACTTC. Amino acid sequence: CASSQDARQGVGQYF.

The J gene is TRBJ2-7, the V gene TRBV4-3; 7 bases map to TRBD1. This CDR3 has 13 residues. Germline V gives CDR1 LGHNA, CDR2 YSLEER. The V and J ends lost 4 bases and 4 bases, in that order; junction bases with no gene match: 4. CDR3 protein: CASSLGTEYEQYF. For the CDR3, the DNA is TGCGCCAGCAGCCTTGGGACAGAGTACGAGCAGTACTTC.

DNA for the CDR3: TGCAGTGCTAGTCGGGACTCTTGGACAGGGGAGGGGGAGACCCAGTACTTC. This translates into CSASRDSWTGEGETQYF. The chain carries TRBV20-1 and TRBJ2-5; 9 nucleotides line up with TRBD1. Germline V lookup: CDR1 DFQATT, CDR2 SNEGSKA (reference sequence). CDR3 length: 17 residues. Trimming cost V 3 bases and J 5 bases; bases outside gene matches: 16.

CDR3 loop: CASSQEQGHEQYF. Written as DNA, the CDR3 is TGTGCCAGCAGCCAGGAACAGGGTCACGAGCAGTACTTC. The genes are TRBV11-3 and TRBJ2-7, with TRBD1 as a possible D gene (6 bases). CDR3 length: 13 residues. V dropped 5 bases and J dropped 5 bases, with 13 bases sitting between them. In germline, CDR1 is SGHNT, CDR2 YENEEA. The entire variable domain, with the rest obtained from reference TRBV11-3 and TRBJ2-7, is as follows: EAGVVQSPRYKIIEKKQPVAFWCNPISGHNTLYWYLQNLGQGPELLIRYENEEAVDDSQLPKDRFSAERLKGVDSTLKIQPAELGDSAVYLCASSQEQGHEQYFGPGTRLTVT.

This clone was observed a single time. V is TRBV19 and J is TRBJ1-2; 10 nucleotides match TRBD1. The J segment lost 4 bases and the V segment lost 5 bases, leaving 7 bases of the junction unmatched. Germline V gene sequence: CDR1 LNHDA, CDR2 SQIVND (reference sequence). This CDR3 region has 15 residues. The CDR3 here is CASSPGTGDLYGYTF. CDR3 bases: TGTGCCAGTAGTCCCGGGACAGGGGACCTCTATGGCTACACCTTC.

This clone occurred a few times. CDR3 nucleotide sequence: TGTGCCAGCAGCCCCCCCACGGGGGTATCGCGCGGCTACACCTTC. It translates to CASSPPTGVSRGYTF. V gene TRBV7-9 combines with J gene TRBJ1-2; maybe TRBD1 (5 bases). CDR3 size: 15 residues. The V end lost 5 bases, the J end lost 8 bases, and 21 bases lay between the germline ends. The germline gives CDR1 SEHNR, CDR2 FQNEAQ (reference sequence). The complete variable domain, with remaining parts taken from reference TRBV7-9 and TRBJ1-2, reads DTGVSQNPRHKITKRGQNVTFRCDPISEHNRLYWYRQTLGQGPEFLTYFQNEAQLEKSRLLSDRFSAERPKGSFSTLEIQRTEQGDSAMYLCASSPPTGVSRGYTFGSGTRLTVV.

This clone was counted a few times. The chain joins TRBV29-1 to TRBJ1-3; a possible D gene is TRBD1 (6 bases). This CDR3 is built from 16 residues. V lost 4 bases and J 1 base, leaving 17 bases between the germline ends. Germline CDR1 reads SQVTM; CDR2 reads ANQGSEA. In DNA form, the CDR3 reads TGCAGCGTTGGGTATGGGGGCTTGGTATCTGGAAACACCATATATTTT. Translating it yields CSVGYGGLVSGNTIYF.

V usage is TRBV3-1 (or the pseudogene TRBV3-2) and J usage is TRBJ1-3; D is undetermined. The CDR3 spans 13 residues. Germline V gives CDR1 LGHDT, CDR2 YNNKEL (reference sequence). The V gene lost 2 bases and the J gene lost 2 bases, with 4 bases spanning the gap. The CDR3 nucleotides read TGTGCCAGCAGCCAACGTCCTGGAAACACCATATATTTT. Residues: CASSQRPGNTIYF.

This chain joins TRBV4-2 and TRBJ1-2; the match to TRBD1 covers 9 bases. Germline V gene data show CDR1 as LGHNA and CDR2 as YNFKEQ. This CDR3 has 17 residues. With V trimmed by 2 bases and J by 0 bases, 7 bases remained unmatched. This CDR3 reads CASSQYWDREANYGYTF. CDR3 in DNA: TGTGCCAGCAGCCAATATTGGGACAGGGAGGCTAACTATGGCTACACCTTC.

Only a few counts were recorded for this clone. V gene TRBV4-2 combines with J gene TRBJ1-6; TRBD1 matches at 9 bases. There are 16 residues in the CDR3. Unmatched junction bases numbered 6, after V lost 2 bases and J lost 7 bases. Germline V CDR1 and CDR2: LGHNA, YNFKEQ. In DNA form, the CDR3 reads TGTGCCAGCAGCCAACCCCCGGGACAGGGCAATTCACCCCTCCACTTT. It encodes CASSQPPGQGNSPLHF.

The rearrangement uses TRBV21-1 and TRBJ2-7; TRBD1, the table's D call, was not compared with the DNA. TRBV21-1 is tagged as a pseudogene. CDR3 size: 14 residues. CDR3 sequence reads: CATTTTQVGYEQYF. CDR3 nucleotides: TGTGCCACCACAACCACACAGGTGGGTTACGAGCAGTACTTC.

The chain carries TRBV4-1 and TRBJ1-1; D gene uncertain. V was clipped by 4 bases and J by 5 bases, with 14 bases between them. The CDR3 extends over 14 amino acids. Germline CDR1 and CDR2: MGHRA and YSYEKL. As DNA, the CDR3 is TGCGCCAGCAGCCCCGGACTGACGGGGACTGAAGCTTTCTTT. Amino acids: CASSPGLTGTEAFF.

This chain links TRBV2 with TRBJ1-5; D remains unclear. This CDR3 comprises 14 residues. The germline V gene encodes CDR1 SNHLY and CDR2 FYNNEI. The ends were cut back, 0 bases at V and 6 bases at J, with 9 bases in the middle. The CDR3 protein is CASSEALTGQPQHF. The DNA for the CDR3 is TGTGCCAGCAGTGAAGCGCTTACCGGTCAGCCCCAGCATTTT. The variable domain in full, with the rest retrieved from reference TRBV2 and TRBJ1-5, is EPEVTQTPSHQVTQMGQEVILRCVPISNHLYFYWYRQILGQKVEFLVSFYNNEISEKSEIFDDQFSVERPDGSNFTLKIRSTKLEDSAMYFCASSEALTGQPQHFGDGTRLSIL.

This clone appeared once. The chain has TRBV7-7 and TRBJ2-5; 9 positions agree with TRBD1. CDR1 and CDR2 from the germline V gene are SSHAT and FNYEAQ (reference sequence). Unmatched junction bases numbered 6, after V lost 4 bases and J lost 3 bases. The CDR3 contains 15 residues. CDR3 amino acids: CASSSAGTGKETQYF. Written as DNA, the CDR3 is TGTGCCAGCAGCTCAGCCGGGACAGGGAAAGAGACCCAGTACTTC.

This chain links TRBV3-1 (or the pseudogene TRBV3-2) with TRBJ1-2; 9 nucleotides agree with TRBD1. The ends lost 4 bases at V and 6 bases at J; junction bases unmatched: 9. The length of the CDR3 is 15 residues. CDR1 and CDR2 from the germline V gene are LGHDT and YNNKEL (reference sequence). CDR3 region: CASSPTLQGANGYTF. As DNA, the CDR3 is TGTGCCAGCAGCCCGACGCTACAGGGGGCGAATGGCTACACCTTC.

CDR3 DNA: TGTGCCAGCAGTGAAGTAGGGGCGGGGGGAGGCTACGAGCAGTACTTC. This codes for CASSEVGAGGGYEQYF. The rearrangement links TRBV2 to TRBJ2-7; 8 nucleotides line up with TRBD2. Germline lookup yields CDR1 SNHLY and CDR2 FYNNEI. V shed 1 base and J 3 bases; nucleotides not matched to a gene: 8. The CDR3 runs to 16 residues.

V is TRBV28 and J is TRBJ2-7; 7 bases agree with TRBD1. Trimming took 5 bases from V and 0 from J; bases not matched to a gene: 4. This CDR3 is built from 14 residues. The V gene's germline CDR1 is MDHEN and CDR2 SYDVKM. As DNA, the CDR3 is TGTGCCAGCAGTCTGGGACAGCTCTCCTACGAGCAGTACTTC. Protein: CASSLGQLSYEQYF.

V and J are TRBV29-1 and TRBJ1-2, with TRBD1 matching 7 bases. J gave up 2 bases and V 8 bases, and 5 bases lay outside the gene matches. Germline V CDR1 and CDR2: SQVTM, ANQGSEA. The CDR3 runs to 12 residues. In nucleotides, the CDR3 is TGCAGCTGGGACAGACTCAACTATGGCTACACCTTC. It encodes CSWDRLNYGYTF. Combining the CDR3 with reference TRBV29-1 and TRBJ1-2 gives the whole variable domain SAVISQKPSRDICQRGTSLTIQCQVDSQVTMMFWYRQQPGQSLTLIATANQGSEATYESGFVIDKFPISRPNLTFSTLTVSNMSPEDSSIYLCSWDRLNYGYTFGSGTRLTVV.

The chain employs TRBV12-3 or TRBV12-4 and TRBJ1-1, with D unclear. The V end lost 9 bases, the J end lost 4 bases, and 9 bases lay between the germline ends. The CDR3 length is 11 residues. DNA of the CDR3: TGTGCCAGTTCGCGGGGCACTGAAGCTTTCTTT. Protein product: CASSRGTEAFF.

The chain carries TRBV29-1 and TRBJ1-4; the D is unclear. This CDR3 spans 12 amino acids. Trimming left V 3 bases short and J 8 bases short, with 10 bases between. Per the germline V gene, CDR1 is SQVTM and CDR2 is ANQGSEA. CDR3 DNA: TGCAGCGTTGAGAAAGAGGCCGAAAAACTGTTTTTT. Amino acid sequence: CSVEKEAEKLFF.

The gene calls are TRBV29-1 and TRBJ2-7; TRBD1 matches 7 bases. The trim removed 3 bases at V and 3 bases at J, leaving 5 bases unmatched. The CDR3 loop spans 13 amino acids. Germline CDR1 is SQVTM and CDR2 is ANQGSEA. In nucleotides, the CDR3 is TGCAGCGTTGAGGGACAGAGTGACTACGAGCAGTACTTC. Protein product: CSVEGQSDYEQYF.

This rearrangement joins TRBV2 to TRBJ1-2, with TRBD1 identical over 7 bases. J gave up 8 bases and V 6 bases, and 9 bases lay outside the gene matches. Germline V lookup: CDR1 SNHLY, CDR2 FYNNEI. This CDR3 region has 13 residues. The CDR3 sequence: CASSGTGEWGYTF. CDR3 nucleotide sequence: TGTGCCAGCAGCGGTACAGGGGAGTGGGGCTACACCTTC.

The rearrangement links TRBV19 to TRBJ2-1, with 7 positions matching TRBD2. Germline V CDR1 and CDR2: LNHDA, SQIVND (reference sequence). Trimming removed 8 bases from V and 3 bases from J; junction bases left unmatched: 16. The CDR3 totals 17 residues. CDR3 in amino acids: CASPPKSSSGVYNEQFF. The CDR3 DNA sequence: TGTGCCAGTCCCCCTAAGTCTTCTAGCGGAGTCTACAATGAGCAGTTCTTC.

The V and J genes are TRBV11-2 and TRBJ2-7, with TRBD2 identical over 7 bases. This CDR3 is 15 amino acids long. The trim removed 2 bases at V and 3 bases at J, leaving 7 bases unmatched. Germline V CDR1 and CDR2: SGHAT, FQNNGV. CDR3 sequence (DNA): TGTGCCAGCAGCTTATCTTTGGGGACTAACTACGAGCAGTACTTC. As protein: CASSLSLGTNYEQYF.

The chain employs TRBV7-9 and TRBJ1-1, with TRBD1 as a possible D gene (6 bases). The CDR3 runs 15 residues. V lost 5 bases to trimming and J lost 1 base, with 14 bases between them. Germline assignment: CDR1 SEHNR and CDR2 FQNEAQ (reference sequence). This CDR3 is CASSPLQGPNTEAFF. The CDR3 DNA reads as TGTGCCAGCAGCCCACTCCAGGGGCCGAACACTGAAGCTTTCTTT.

This clone occurred once. The chain joins TRBV7-2 to TRBJ2-5, with D possibly being TRBD2 (5 bases). V was shortened by 2 bases and J by 2 bases, with 18 bases between the two germline ends. The CDR3 has 17 amino acids. Germline CDR1 SGHTA, CDR2 FQGNSA. The CDR3 region is CASSLTPGVGGQETQYF. CDR3 in DNA: TGTGCCAGCAGCTTAACCCCCGGGGTAGGTGGGCAAGAGACCCAGTACTTC.

The V call is TRBV5-1, the J call TRBJ2-5; possibly TRBD1 for D (5 bases). Looked up from germline, CDR1 is SGHRS and CDR2 is YFSETQ. This CDR3 comprises 14 residues. V was clipped by 0 bases and J by 2 bases, with 8 bases between them. The CDR3 coding sequence is TGCGCCAGCAGCTTGGTGACAGCGCAAGAGACCCAGTACTTC. Translated: CASSLVTAQETQYF.

The chain is built from TRBV19 and TRBJ1-5; D gene unclear. This CDR3 region has 17 residues. Between the trimmed V and J ends, which lost 7 bases and 0 bases, there was a span of 19 bases. Germline V gives CDR1 LNHDA, CDR2 SQIVND (reference sequence). The chain's CDR3 is CASIVSRRVDSNQPQHF. CDR3 DNA sequence: TGTGCCAGTATTGTAAGCCGGCGGGTCGATAGCAATCAGCCCCAGCATTTT.

The V gene is TRBV2, the J gene TRBJ2-1, with a weak D call TRBD2 (6 bases). CDR1 is SNHLY and CDR2 is FYNNEI in the germline V gene. The CDR3 has 16 residues. The V end was cut by 7 bases, the J end by 4 bases, with 20 bases between. As DNA, the CDR3 is TGTGCCAGCAATCCAAGCCTAGCGTTCACGTACAATGAGCAGTTCTTC. Translating gives CASNPSLAFTYNEQFF.

The CDR3, as DNA: TGTGCCAGCCTCGGGGTTGAGCAGTTCTTC. Translation gives CASLGVEQFF. The rearrangement joins TRBV25-1 to TRBJ2-1, with TRBD2 as a possible D gene (5 bases). The CDR3 totals 10 residues. V gave up 8 bases and J gave up 9 bases, with 8 bases separating them. Germline V lookup: CDR1 MGHDK, CDR2 SYGVNS.